Listed here is a single T cell receptor beta chain. Which antigen it targets is not known. No base quality information exists; no much larger clone differs at one position. This specimen belongs to a study of blood T cell repertoires in COVID-19 (dated by TCRdb to about 2020). About the investigation overall: Collaborator samples came from the United States, Italy and Spain and covered acute and convalescent phases of COVID-19. The material from the prospective study consisted of cDNA or gDNA derived from T cells, B-cell-depleted T cells, or PBMCs. Subjects who had been exposed to COVID-19, were actively infected with it, or had recovered from it provided the deeply sampled blood TCRbeta repertoires that made up the dataset. The repertoires were made available in a free public database intended to serve as a resource for research on the immune response to SARS-CoV-2. Samples came from the ongoing ImmuneRACE study (first 160 participants) plus 1,254 subjects from 6 global collaborators. The sample metadata nearly always contained a de-identified subject ID, COVID-19 status, age in years and sex. Where available, HLA class I and class II types were obtained from metadata supplied by the sample provider rather than from assay-based typing.

The immunoSEQ Assay, a bias-controlled multiplex PCR, was used to amplify TCRbeta CDR3 regions from genomic DNA. On the study's bioinformatics: Within the assay, amplification of reference gene primers was used to estimate how many nucleated cells each sample contained. To quantify the absolute abundance of each unique TCRbeta CDR3 rearrangement, sequence reads were collapsed and filtered. For each sample, productive Simpson clonality was calculated by taking the square root of Simpson's diversity index across productive rearrangements. In its TCRdb copy, this immuneACCESS table keeps in-frame sequences only and misses some clones. Where compared with another copy, unresolved V genes explain less than half of these, and the others have no known cause. The V and J calls and clone size are taken from that table; D and trimming were inferred from the DNA. This sample is represented by about 210,000 clones; roughly 88% of them were singletons. The ten biggest clones cover around 6% of the sample.

Paper-wide results and their limitations: The quantity of clinical and demographic metadata differed by source and by participant and was supplied without curation.

Participants in the prospective study were aged roughly 18 to 100 years, lived in 20 to 25 United States geographic areas, and enrolled through a virtual design. In the prospective study, cohorts were assigned on the basis of participant-reported clinical history obtained from a screening survey and a study questionnaire. Mobile phlebotomists in the prospective study collected whole blood, serum and a nasopharyngeal or oropharyngeal swab from every participant. Over a roughly 2-month period, participants in the prospective study had the option of providing additional blood draws and questionnaires. Before DNA extraction, prospective study blood samples were shipped either frozen or at room temperature. The germline V gene supplies CDR1 SGDLS and CDR2 YYNGEE. At the junction V is shortened by 4 bases and J by 1 base, with 17 bases in between. The CDR3 runs 16 amino acids, cysteine and phenylalanine included. CDR3 DNA is the only sequence kept; it has 48 bases, read in frame from the first base.

The rearrangement joined TRBV9 to TRBJ2-5, with an unclear D gene assignment. The origin of this receptor is a man aged 35-49 years with acute COVID-19. Material: PBMCs or T cells enriched from blood (not recorded which). The bases read TGTGCCAGCAGCTCACCTCTTGAAACGAGCCAAGAGACCCAGTACTTC. It specifies CASSSPLETSQETQYF.